This entry lists 30 T cell receptor beta chains sequenced from one sample in a study of cytomegalovirus exposure and HLA in healthy donors. The PCR had 60 Vbeta and 13 Jbeta primers. Libraries were prepared by immunoSEQ multiplex PCR; TCRdb keeps only in-frame clonotypes and omits some of them. The sample carries hundreds of thousands of clones, approximately 82% recorded once. The sample taken for sequencing was PBMCs. The receptor source for this set is a woman between 35 and 50 years old in good health and CMV-seronegative.

This chain joins TRBV6-1 and TRBJ2-5, with 9 positions matching TRBD1. Germline lookup yields CDR1 MNHNS and CDR2 SASEGT. The CDR3 is made up of 14 amino acids. The trim removed 6 bases at V and 4 bases at J, leaving 6 bases unmatched. As DNA, the CDR3 is TGTGCCAGCAGAACTACAGGGGGCGCAGAGACCCAGTACTTC. Residues: CASRTTGGAETQYF.

V usage is TRBV6-5 and J usage is TRBJ2-3; unclear D gene. The germline gives CDR1 MNHEY, CDR2 SVGAGI. V was shortened by 7 bases and J by 6 bases, with 11 bases between the two germline ends. The CDR3 consists of 12 residues. CDR3 loop: CASTKQLDTQYF. CDR3 nucleotide sequence: TGTGCCAGCACTAAACAGTTGGATACGCAGTATTTT.

The genes are TRBV5-1 and TRBJ2-3; 16 nucleotides line up with TRBD2. The CDR3 has 17 amino acids. V lost 3 bases to trimming and J lost 4 bases; unmatched junction nucleotides: 5. Looked up from germline, CDR1 is SGHRS and CDR2 is YFSETQ. The CDR3 DNA sequence: TGCGCCAGCAGCTCTGGGACTAGCGGGAGGGTGTCAGATACGCAGTATTTT. Translated, it gives CASSSGTSGRVSDTQYF.

The V call is TRBV9, the J call TRBJ1-6; 7 bases map to TRBD1. The trim removed 4 bases at V and 6 bases at J, leaving 4 bases unmatched. The CDR3 runs 14 residues. CDR1 and CDR2 (germline): SGDLS, YYNGEE. CDR3 region: CASSPWTGNSPLHF. The CDR3, as DNA: TGTGCCAGCAGCCCTTGGACAGGTAATTCACCCCTCCACTTT.

V is TRBV5-8 and J is TRBJ2-7; D is undetermined. Germline-derived CDR1 and CDR2 are SGHTS and YDEGEE. The CDR3 extends over 15 amino acids. Trimming took 0 bases from V and 5 from J, leaving 15 bases between them. The CDR3 sequence: CASSLEFRSTHEQYF. CDR3 sequence (DNA): TGTGCCAGCAGCTTGGAGTTCAGGTCCACCCACGAGCAGTACTTC. Based on the CDR3 plus reference TRBV5-8 and TRBJ2-7, the full variable domain is EAGVTQSPTHLIKTRGQQATLRCSPISGHTSVYWYQQALGLGLQFLLWYDEGEERNRGNFPPRFSGRQFPNYSSELNVNALELEDSALYLCASSLEFRSTHEQYFGPGTRLTVT.

The chain uses TRBV28 and TRBJ2-7; no reliable D call. Germline-derived CDR1 and CDR2 are MDHEN and SYDVKM. This CDR3 comprises 16 residues. V dropped 4 bases and J dropped 0 bases, with 16 bases sitting between them. The DNA of the CDR3 is TGTGCCAGCAGTTCAACCCGACCTAGTCCCTCCTACGAGCAGTACTTC. This codes for CASSSTRPSPSYEQYF.

This rearrangement joins TRBV29-1 to TRBJ2-2, with a possible D match to TRBD1 (5 bases). Germline V lookup: CDR1 SQVTM, CDR2 ANQGSEA. Deletions cut 7 bases from V and 4 bases from J, with 16 bases between. The CDR3 length is 14 residues. CDR3 DNA sequence: TGCAGCGGCGTAATATCAGGGCTCACCGGGGAGCTGTTTTTT. It translates to CSGVISGLTGELFF.

The chain couples TRBV18 to TRBJ2-6, with 7 bases that match TRBD1. V was pared by 3 bases and J by 0 bases, with 11 bases of the junction left unmatched. Germline CDR1 KGHSH, CDR2 LQKENI. The CDR3 runs to 19 residues. CDR3 nucleotide sequence: TGTGCCAGCTCACCGATCCGCGACAGGGAAAGCTCTGGGGCCAACGTCCTGACTTTC. It is translated as CASSPIRDRESSGANVLTF.

The chain combines TRBV28 with TRBJ1-2; 7 bases are shared with TRBD1. Germline V lookup: CDR1 MDHEN, CDR2 SYDVKM. The CDR3 runs to 12 residues. Unmatched junction bases numbered 11, after V lost 6 bases and J lost 13 bases. In DNA form, the CDR3 reads TGTGCCAGCAGCGTACCCGACAGGGTAGGCACCTTC. Translated: CASSVPDRVGTF.

The V call is TRBV30, the J call TRBJ2-2, with a weak D call TRBD2 (5 bases). The CDR3 runs 14 residues. V dropped 2 bases and J dropped 8 bases, with 15 bases sitting between them. Germline loops: CDR1 GTSNPN, CDR2 SVGIG (reference sequence). The CDR3 DNA reads as TGTGCCTGGAGTCAAATGCGGGTAGGAGGGGAGCTGTTTTTT. It codes for CAWSQMRVGGELFF.

The J gene is TRBJ1-4, the V gene TRBV6-5; 7 nucleotides agree with TRBD1. Looked up from germline, CDR1 is MNHEY and CDR2 is SVGAGI. The CDR3 loop spans 15 amino acids. V was clipped by 3 bases and J by 11 bases; unmatched bases: 12. CDR3 in DNA: TGTGCCAGCAGTTATTTCGAGGGGGCCGAAGGGAAACTGTTTTTT. It encodes CASSYFEGAEGKLFF.

The CDR3, as DNA: TGTGCCAGCAGCCAAACTCCAGGGGGACACAATAATTCACCCCTCCACTTT. This sequence encodes CASSQTPGGHNNSPLHF. This chain joins TRBV14 and TRBJ1-6, with 7 bases lining up with TRBD1. The germline gives CDR1 SGHDN, CDR2 FVKESK. V lost 2 bases to trimming and J lost 5 bases; unmatched junction nucleotides: 9. The CDR3 is 17 amino acids.

The rearrangement uses TRBV25-1 and TRBJ2-1, with D maybe TRBD2 (7 bases). Trimming removed 8 bases at V and 2 bases at J, with 16 bases between. The CDR3 contains 15 residues. Germline V lookup: CDR1 MGHDK, CDR2 SYGVNS. The CDR3: CASGIGGAPYNEQFF. CDR3 DNA: TGTGCCAGCGGGATAGGGGGGGCGCCCTACAATGAGCAGTTCTTC.

The CDR3 reads CASSPDRNSIYGYTF. The CDR3, as DNA: TGTGCCAGTAGTCCGGACAGGAACTCTATCTATGGCTACACCTTC. This sequence joins TRBV19 and TRBJ1-2; 7 positions match TRBD1. This CDR3 is 15 amino acids long. In germline, CDR1 is LNHDA, CDR2 SQIVND (reference sequence). Trimming took 5 bases from V and 4 from J; bases not matched to a gene: 10.

This rearrangement joins TRBV9 to TRBJ1-3; 7 bases agree with TRBD1. Germline V gene sequence: CDR1 SGDLS, CDR2 YYNGEE. This CDR3 comprises 15 residues. V lost 7 bases to trimming and J lost 0 bases; unmatched junction nucleotides: 7. CDR3 protein: CASAGTVSSGNTIYF. DNA for the CDR3: TGTGCCAGCGCCGGGACAGTAAGCTCTGGAAACACCATATATTTT. Combining the CDR3 with reference TRBV9 and TRBJ1-3 gives the whole variable domain DSGVTQTPKHLITATGQRVTLRCSPRSGDLSVYWYQQSLDQGLQFLIQYYNGEERAKGNILERFSAQQFPDLHSELNLSSLELGDSALYFCASAGTVSSGNTIYFGEGSWLTVV.

The J gene is TRBJ1-6, the V gene TRBV7-8; a weak D match, TRBD1 (6 bases). V lost 0 bases to trimming and J lost 0 bases, with 12 bases between them. Germline V gene lookup returns CDR1 SGHVS and CDR2 FQNEAQ. The CDR3 is made up of 18 amino acids. The CDR3 DNA is TGTGCCAGCAGCTTAGCGCTAGGACAGAGCTCCTATAATTCACCCCTCCACTTT. Protein product: CASSLALGQSSYNSPLHF.

DNA for the CDR3: TGTGCCAGCTCACCATTAGTACAGGGGCCGCCGGCGAGCACAGATACGCAGTATTTT. The encoded protein is CASSPLVQGPPASTDTQYF. This chain links TRBV18 with TRBJ2-3; 7 bases are shared with TRBD1. The CDR3 length is 19 residues. The V and J ends lost 2 bases and 0 bases, in that order; junction bases with no gene match: 14. Per the germline V gene, CDR1 is KGHSH and CDR2 is LQKENI.

The chain couples TRBV7-8 to TRBJ2-5; a possible D gene is TRBD1 (5 bases). Trimming pared 1 base from V and 2 bases from J, leaving 8 bases between. There are 14 residues in the CDR3. CDR1 is SGHVS, CDR2 FQNEAQ, per germline. CDR3: CASSLVQGQETQYF. The CDR3 region has the DNA TGTGCCAGCAGCTTAGTCCAGGGACAAGAGACCCAGTACTTC.

The gene calls are TRBV10-3 and TRBJ2-3, with 8 bases aligning to TRBD2. The CDR3 covers 15 residues. Germline CDR1 and CDR2: ENHRY and SYGVKD. Unmatched junction bases numbered 5, after V lost 0 bases and J lost 6 bases. The CDR3 nucleotides are TGTGCCATCAGTGAGTCGACGGGGGGGCCTGATACGCAGTATTTT. Translated, it gives CAISESTGGPDTQYF.

The chain employs TRBV9 and TRBJ2-7; 8 nucleotides line up with TRBD1. The CDR3 covers 15 residues. V lost 0 bases to trimming and J lost 4 bases; unmatched junction nucleotides: 6. The germline CDR1 and CDR2 sequences are SGDLS and YYNGEE. The CDR3, as DNA: TGTGCCAGCAGCGTAGGGACAGGGAGGCCTTACGAGCAGTACTTC. Translating gives CASSVGTGRPYEQYF. Looking up the rest from reference TRBV9 and TRBJ2-7 gives the full variable domain: DSGVTQTPKHLITATGQRVTLRCSPRSGDLSVYWYQQSLDQGLQFLIQYYNGEERAKGNILERFSAQQFPDLHSELNLSSLELGDSALYFCASSVGTGRPYEQYFGPGTRLTVT.

The chain carries TRBV2 and TRBJ2-5; D remains ambiguous. Germline CDR1 is SNHLY and CDR2 is FYNNEI. The CDR3 runs to 10 residues. V was cut by 8 bases and J by 10 bases, with 11 bases left in between. The CDR3 sequence is CASESVFQYF. CDR3 bases: TGTGCCAGCGAATCAGTGTTCCAGTACTTC. The full variable domain, with the rest looked up from reference TRBV2 and TRBJ2-5, is EPEVTQTPSHQVTQMGQEVILRCVPISNHLYFYWYRQILGQKVEFLVSFYNNEISEKSEIFDDQFSVERPDGSNFTLKIRSTKLEDSAMYFCASESVFQYFGPGTRLLVL.

The gene calls are TRBV4-3 and TRBJ2-7; D possibly corresponds to TRBD1 (5 bases). The V end lost 0 bases, the J end lost 5 bases, and 11 bases lay between the germline ends. CDR3 size: 14 residues. Germline CDR1 and CDR2: LGHNA and YSLEER. The chain's CDR3 is CASSQDTRAHEQYF. The CDR3 DNA reads as TGCGCCAGCAGCCAAGATACCAGGGCCCACGAGCAGTACTTC.

The chain employs TRBV7-2 and TRBJ2-7, with D possibly being TRBD1 (5 bases). The CDR3 is 14 amino acids. The V end lost 1 base, the J end lost 5 bases, and 12 bases lay between the germline ends. CDR1 is SGHTA, CDR2 FQGNSA, per germline. CDR3 nucleotide sequence: TGTGCCAGCAGCTTAGGGTCAGGGCGGAACGAGCAGTACTTC. Translated: CASSLGSGRNEQYF.

This clone was recorded only once. V gene TRBV28 combines with J gene TRBJ1-6, with 8 bases aligning to TRBD1. Trimming took 11 bases from V and 7 from J; bases not matched to a gene: 4. CDR1 is MDHEN and CDR2 is SYDVKM in the germline V gene. The CDR3 is 12 residues long. CDR3 coding DNA: TGTGCCTCGGACAGGGTGAATTCACCCCTCCACTTT. This codes for CASDRVNSPLHF.

The chain joins TRBV5-6 to TRBJ2-2; D is ambiguous. The V end lost 5 bases, the J end lost 2 bases, and 4 bases lay between the germline ends. Germline V lookup: CDR1 SGHDT, CDR2 YYEEEE. This CDR3 region has 12 residues. CDR3 region: CASSPNTGELFF. The CDR3 DNA is TGTGCCAGCAGTCCAAACACCGGGGAGCTGTTTTTT.

This chain uses TRBV13 with TRBJ2-1; D is uncertain. Germline assignment: CDR1 PRHDT and CDR2 FYEKMQ (reference sequence). The CDR3 runs to 16 residues. V was clipped by 4 bases and J by 1 base, with 14 bases between them. The CDR3, as DNA: TGTGCCAGCAGCTCAAGCCGAAAGTCGTCCTACAATGAGCAGTTCTTC. Residues: CASSSSRKSSYNEQFF.

This clone was seen more than once but under ten times. At one boundary the junction diverges from the germline segment, which might be a read error. The rearrangement links TRBV20-1 to TRBJ2-7, with TRBD1 as a possible D gene (6 bases). Germline CDR1 and CDR2: DFQATT and SNEGSKA (reference sequence). The CDR3 sequence is 11 residues long. The CDR3 sequence is CSARGQYEQYF. CDR3 DNA sequence: TGCAGTGCGAGAGGACAGTACGAGCAGTACTTC.

The rearrangement uses TRBV5-1 and TRBJ2-7, with a weak D call TRBD1 (6 bases). The CDR3 sequence is 14 residues long. Per the germline V gene, CDR1 is SGHRS and CDR2 is YFSETQ. The V gene lost 4 bases and the J gene lost 4 bases, with 15 bases spanning the gap. CDR3 sequence reads: CASSQSGERYEQYF. CDR3 DNA sequence: TGCGCCAGCAGCCAGTCAGGGGAACGGTACGAGCAGTACTTC.

Only one count was recorded for this clone. The chain is built from TRBV6-1 and TRBJ2-1, with 9 positions matching TRBD2. Germline V lookup: CDR1 MNHNS, CDR2 SASEGT. Trimming at V came to 5 bases and at J to 4 bases, leaving 6 bases not matched to a gene. The CDR3 loop spans 15 amino acids. The CDR3 DNA reads TGTGCCAGCAGTTTAGCGGGGGTGAGTTACAATGAGCAGTTCTTC. Residues: CASSLAGVSYNEQFF.

This clone was recorded once. Given a much more abundant clone one base away, this may be a read error. The genes are TRBV28 and TRBJ1-2; 8 bases line up with TRBD1. Germline CDR1 is MDHEN and CDR2 is SYDVKM. V lost 6 bases to trimming and J lost 3 bases; unmatched junction nucleotides: 3. This CDR3 has 13 amino acids. The DNA of the CDR3 is TGTGCCAGCAGCGGACAGGGCCACTATGGCTACACCTTC. This codes for CASSGQGHYGYTF.